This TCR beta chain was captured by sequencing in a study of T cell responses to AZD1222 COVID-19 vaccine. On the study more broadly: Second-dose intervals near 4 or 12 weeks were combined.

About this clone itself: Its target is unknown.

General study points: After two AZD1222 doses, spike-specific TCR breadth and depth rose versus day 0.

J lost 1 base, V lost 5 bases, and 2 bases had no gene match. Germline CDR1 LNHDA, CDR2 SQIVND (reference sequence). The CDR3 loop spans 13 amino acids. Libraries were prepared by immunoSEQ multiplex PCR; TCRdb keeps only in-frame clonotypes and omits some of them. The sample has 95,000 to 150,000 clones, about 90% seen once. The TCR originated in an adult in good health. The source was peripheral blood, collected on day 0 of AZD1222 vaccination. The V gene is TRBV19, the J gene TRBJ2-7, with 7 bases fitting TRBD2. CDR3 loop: CASSAGLSYEQYF. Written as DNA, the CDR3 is TGTGCCAGTAGTGCGGGACTATCCTACGAGCAGTACTTC.